The entry below gives a single T cell receptor beta chain sequence along with its context. Its target is not known. This CDR3 has 16 residues. Trimming removed 1 base from V and 5 bases from J; junction bases left unmatched: 9. The V gene's germline CDR1 is SEHNR and CDR2 FQNEAQ (reference sequence). PCR was performed using 60 Vbeta and 13 Jbeta primers. Data came from immunoSEQ multiplex PCR; TCRdb stores just in-frame clones and leaves some out. The sample holds around 140,000 clones, approximately 80% seen once. This specimen comes from a study of cytomegalovirus exposure and HLA in healthy donors. Study at large: A prior analysis found more than 90 million unique TCR beta sequences from approximately 190 million T cells. Out of fewer than 500 genotyped donors, about 80% belonged to the Caucasian-associated ancestry cluster.

Findings and limits, study-wide: Clonal expansion was found to be greater in HLA-associated TCR beta chains than in equally common others in a later analysis. As immune exposure information, only CMV serostatus was available.

This receptor was taken from a woman in her sixties or seventies in good health and CMV-seronegative. The chain joins TRBV7-9 to TRBJ2-7; 9 bases match TRBD2. Sequencing used PBMCs. The CDR3 sequence: CASSLDRVAGVDEQYF. The CDR3 coding sequence is TGTGCCAGCAGCTTAGATCGAGTAGCGGGAGTTGACGAGCAGTACTTC.